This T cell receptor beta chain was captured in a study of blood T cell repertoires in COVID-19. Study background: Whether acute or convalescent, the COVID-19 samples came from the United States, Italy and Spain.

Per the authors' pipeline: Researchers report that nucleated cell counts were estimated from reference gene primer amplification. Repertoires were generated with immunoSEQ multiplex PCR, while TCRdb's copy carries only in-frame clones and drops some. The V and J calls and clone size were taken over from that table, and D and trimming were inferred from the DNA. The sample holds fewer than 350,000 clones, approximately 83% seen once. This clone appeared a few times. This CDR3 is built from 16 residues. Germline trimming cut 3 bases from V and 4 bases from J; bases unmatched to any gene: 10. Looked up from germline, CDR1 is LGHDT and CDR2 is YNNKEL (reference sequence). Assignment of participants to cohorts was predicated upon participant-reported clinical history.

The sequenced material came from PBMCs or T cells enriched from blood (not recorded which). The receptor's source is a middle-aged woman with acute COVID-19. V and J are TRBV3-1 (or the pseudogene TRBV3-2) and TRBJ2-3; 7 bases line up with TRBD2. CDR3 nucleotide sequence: TGTGCCAGCAGCCATTTCGGTAGCGGGTTAGCAGATACGCAGTATTTT. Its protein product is CASSHFGSGLADTQYF.